A single sample gave rise to the 18 T cell receptor beta chains below, sequenced in a study of blood T cell repertoires in COVID-19. Libraries were prepared by immunoSEQ multiplex PCR; TCRdb keeps only in-frame clonotypes and omits some of them. Altogether around 72,000 clones are present, roughly 79% being singletons, with the ten largest covering approximately 22%. The sequenced sample was peripheral blood. Receptors were obtained from a woman in her 70s with acute or convalescent COVID-19.

This clone was seen once. The gene calls are TRBV25-1 and TRBJ1-4; tentatively, D is TRBD1 (5 bases). In germline, CDR1 is MGHDK, CDR2 SYGVNS. CDR3 length: 14 amino acids. Trimming pared 6 bases from V and 3 bases from J, leaving 11 bases between. The CDR3 DNA sequence: TGTGCCAGCAGGCCTGGGGGGGCTAATGAAAAACTGTTTTTT. As protein: CASRPGGANEKLFF.

The chain is built from TRBV6-5 and TRBJ1-1; 7 bases are a match to TRBD1. J was trimmed by 6 bases and V by 5 bases; bases with no gene match: 9. CDR1 and CDR2 (germline): MNHEY, SVGAGI. The CDR3 is 14 residues long. CDR3 in DNA: TGTGCCAGCAGTCCCCCGACAGGGATCGCTGAAGCTTTCTTT. Its translation is CASSPPTGIAEAFF.

This clone has just a few counts. This rearrangement joins TRBV6-5 to TRBJ2-5, with 7 positions matching TRBD1. With 1 base clipped from V and 4 bases from J, the junction kept 6 bases outside the gene matches. Germline V gene sequence: CDR1 MNHEY, CDR2 SVGAGI. This CDR3 is built from 15 residues. Written as DNA, the CDR3 is TGTGCCAGCAGTTACTTAGGGGGCGCTGGAGAGACCCAGTACTTC. It is translated as CASSYLGGAGETQYF.

This clone was observed a handful of times. The chain employs TRBV4-1 and TRBJ2-2; D might be TRBD2 (5 bases). The CDR3 covers 17 residues. CDR1 and CDR2 (germline): MGHRA, YSYEKL. V shed 0 bases and J shed 4 bases, with 15 bases lying between them. DNA for the CDR3: TGCGCCAGCAGCCAAGAGGCCCCACCGGGGAGCACCGGGGAGCTGTTTTTT. It yields the protein CASSQEAPPGSTGELFF.

The chain carries TRBV3-1 (or the pseudogene TRBV3-2) and TRBJ1-6; tentatively, D is TRBD1 (6 bases). The CDR3 totals 18 residues. The ends were cut back, 8 bases at V and 2 bases at J, with 22 bases in the middle. The germline gives CDR1 LGHDT, CDR2 YNNKEL (reference sequence). CDR3 amino acids: CASQPRGRGSPYNSPLHF. CDR3 nucleotide sequence: TGTGCCAGCCAACCTAGGGGGAGGGGCAGCCCCTATAATTCACCCCTCCACTTT.

The chain carries TRBV7-3 and TRBJ1-1, with D maybe TRBD1 (5 bases). CDR1 SGHTA and CDR2 FQGTGA come from the germline V gene. The V gene lost 6 bases and the J gene lost 0 bases, with 8 bases spanning the gap. The CDR3 covers 13 residues. CDR3 DNA sequence: TGTGCCAGCAGATCGACAGTGAACACTGAAGCTTTCTTT. Translating gives CASRSTVNTEAFF.

This CDR3 is CASTSRTSGSIVSEQFF. In nucleotides, the CDR3 is TGTGCCAGTACCTCCCGGACTAGCGGGAGCATCGTAAGTGAGCAGTTCTTC. The chain carries TRBV19 and TRBJ2-1, with 13 bases identical to TRBD2. Per the germline V gene, CDR1 is LNHDA and CDR2 is SQIVND (reference sequence). V lost 7 bases and J lost 9; bases outside the gene matches: 15. This CDR3 comprises 17 residues.

The chain uses TRBV28 and TRBJ1-2, with D perhaps TRBD1 (5 bases). Trimming shortened V by 7 bases and J by 6 bases, and 18 bases separated the two germline ends. Germline-derived CDR1 and CDR2 are MDHEN and SYDVKM. This CDR3 has 14 residues. The chain's CDR3 is CASTFAGPSHGYTF. The CDR3 nucleotides read TGTGCCAGCACCTTCGCGGGGCCATCTCATGGCTACACCTTC.

The chain combines TRBV7-6 with TRBJ2-1; TRBD2 is a possible D gene (6 bases). V lost 8 bases and J lost 4, with 12 bases in between. The germline gives CDR1 SGHVS, CDR2 FNYEAQ. The CDR3 has 13 amino acids. DNA of the CDR3: TGTGCCAGCGGTGGGGGACTGTACAATGAGCAGTTCTTC. Protein product: CASGGGLYNEQFF. The entire variable domain, with the rest obtained from reference TRBV7-6 and TRBJ2-1, is as follows: GAGVSQSPRYKVTKRGQDVALRCDPISGHVSLYWYRQALGQGPEFLTYFNYEAQQDKSGLPNDRFSAERPEGSISTLTIQRTEQRDSAMYRCASGGGLYNEQFFGPGTRLTVL.

V usage is TRBV3-1 (or the pseudogene TRBV3-2) and J usage is TRBJ2-7, with 9 bases aligning to TRBD2. The germline V gene has CDR1 LGHDT and CDR2 YNNKEL (reference sequence). J was trimmed by 2 bases and V by 1 base; bases with no gene match: 6. The CDR3 runs to 16 residues. Written as DNA, the CDR3 is TGTGCCAGCAGCCAAGGTCGCGGGAGGGCCCCCTACGAGCAGTACTTC. This encodes CASSQGRGRAPYEQYF.

This rearrangement joins TRBV11-2 to TRBJ2-7; 8 bases line up with TRBD2. The germline gives CDR1 SGHAT, CDR2 FQNNGV. After removal of 1 base from V and 2 bases from J, the junction contained 1 base not matched to a gene. The CDR3 covers 14 residues. The CDR3 nucleotides are TGTGCCAGCAGCTTAGCGGGAGGGGCCTACGAGCAGTACTTC. Translating it yields CASSLAGGAYEQYF.

The chain has TRBV4-1 and TRBJ2-6; the D gene is possibly TRBD1 (5 bases). Trimming shortened V by 0 bases and J by 2 bases, and 11 bases separated the two germline ends. Germline V gene lookup returns CDR1 MGHRA and CDR2 YSYEKL. There are 17 residues in the CDR3. CDR3: CASSQDKGATGANVLTF. For the CDR3, the DNA is TGCGCCAGCAGCCAAGATAAAGGGGCCACTGGGGCCAACGTCCTGACTTTC.

V usage is TRBV10-3 and J usage is TRBJ2-3; no reliable D call. The CDR3 consists of 14 residues. Trimming pared 10 bases from V and 1 base from J, leaving 15 bases between. Per germline, CDR1 ENHRY and CDR2 SYGVKD. Written as DNA, the CDR3 is TGTGCCAGCGCCCGGTCCGCCGGCACAGATACGCAGTATTTT. Protein: CASARSAGTDTQYF.

CDR3 protein: CASSLAPTFGNQPQHF. CDR3 in DNA: TGTGCCAGCAGCTTAGCCCCGACATTTGGCAATCAGCCCCAGCATTTT. The chain combines TRBV7-2 with TRBJ1-5; no firm D call. Trimming pared 0 bases from V and 2 bases from J, leaving 11 bases between. CDR3 length equals 16 residues. Germline assignment: CDR1 SGHTA and CDR2 FQGNSA.

This sequence joins TRBV7-9 and TRBJ2-7, with 7 bases identical to TRBD1. CDR3 size: 14 residues. Germline CDR1 SEHNR, CDR2 FQNEAQ (reference sequence). The trim removed 4 bases at V and 4 bases at J, leaving 7 bases unmatched. The CDR3 nucleotides are TGTGCCAGCAGCTCCAGGGGGTTTTTGTACGAGCAGTACTTC. The encoded protein is CASSSRGFLYEQYF.

The V call is TRBV7-8, the J call TRBJ1-3; D unclear. This CDR3 is 16 amino acids long. CDR1 SGHVS and CDR2 FQNEAQ come from the germline V gene. V shed 5 bases and J shed 0 bases, with 14 bases lying between them. The CDR3 loop is CASSPRERFSGNTIYF. As DNA, the CDR3 is TGTGCCAGCAGCCCTAGAGAGCGTTTCTCTGGAAACACCATATATTTT.

The gene calls are TRBV9 and TRBJ2-2, with D perhaps TRBD1 (5 bases). The CDR3 spans 14 residues. Per germline, CDR1 SGDLS and CDR2 YYNGEE. Trimming pared 4 bases from V and 7 bases from J, leaving 14 bases between. The CDR3 here is CASSPRQGNGELFF. The DNA for the CDR3 is TGTGCCAGCAGCCCGCGGCAGGGTAACGGGGAGCTGTTTTTT.

The DNA of the CDR3 is TGTGCCAGCAGCTTAGAGAAGGACTTTTTGAACACTGAAGCTTTCTTT. Its translation: CASSLEKDFLNTEAFF. This chain joins TRBV11-3 and TRBJ1-1; D remains ambiguous. The CDR3 has 16 amino acids. Germline lookup yields CDR1 SGHNT and CDR2 YENEEA. V lost 0 bases and J 0 bases, leaving 11 bases between the germline ends.